The following is a T cell receptor beta chain sequence with its context. The sample holds many counts of this clonotype. The clone's antigen remains unknown. No much larger clone exists at a distance of one base, and base qualities are not known. This entry comes from a study of human T cells and chemical hapten exposure (dated by TCRdb to about 2021). With respect to the entire study: For sensitization, 2% DPC in acetone was applied to a roughly 2 cm by roughly 2 cm area of upper inner arm skin. Patients additionally received weekly therapeutic DPC doses to the scalp throughout the approximately 24-week study period. Patch testing was done on the upper back using Finn chambers containing 0.01% DPC, and results were scored after 6 days according to International Contact Dermatitis Research Group standards. For TCR sequencing, blood came from approximately 29 alopecia patients at anywhere from one to four time points (pre-sensitization, 2, 6 and 24 weeks). Patient blood was sampled pre-sensitization (week 0) and at 2, 6 and about 24 weeks after DPC sensitization. Most of the patients in the cohort were female, and the cohort covered alopecia areata with under or over 50% scalp involvement, alopecia totalis and alopecia universalis. This study followed changes in the peripheral blood TCR repertoire in vivo during primary and secondary sensitization of alopecia patients to the hapten diphenylcyclopropenone (DPC). Libraries were pooled for sequencing, and variation in per-sample TCR yields was attributed mainly to small differences in library volumes within the pool.

The time point label of this sample denotes: patch test 2, 6 weeks after DPC sensitization. Taken with the paper, the label for treatment or condition translates to: therapeutic diphenylcyclopropenone sensitization with weekly scalp DPC. At every patch-test visit, the blood draw took place before the patch test was put on. Patients were eligible if aged 18 to 70, diagnosed with alopecia and judged suitable for DPC therapy, and pregnant patients were excluded. Total RNA was isolated from unfractionated whole blood collected in Tempus Blood RNA tubes. V drops 4 bases and J drops 5 bases, leaving 14 bases in between. Via the germline V gene, CDR1 is MGHRA and CDR2 YSYEKL. The CDR3 starts with the cysteine, ends with the phenylalanine, and has 14 residues. The retained sequence is limited to the CDR3, 42 bases, with the frame set at the first base. The library relied on RACE. Sequenced on a NextSeq 500. Library preparation attached unique molecular identifiers to individual cDNA molecules for quantitative, reproducible TCR counting. For every blood RNA sample, sequencing covered both the TCR alpha and TCR beta chains. The authors' analysis ran thus. A median of about 89,000 TCRs per sample was observed, with a range of roughly 20,000 to 700,000. V, J and CDR3 annotation of the TCR reads was performed with the Decombinator software suite. Every sample was subsampled to the same number of TCRs (28,000) for the PS versus PT1 abundance plots. TCRs were defined as expanded if absent before sensitization and observed at least eight times at the 2-week time point. TCRdb applied fastp at Q25 and MiXCR to the public reads, then kept only in-frame beta chains. CDR3 protein duplicates are merged, each entry listing the most common genes and DNA. TCRdb, not the original authors, processed these V and J calls. The sample table contains 75,000 to 100,000 distinct CDR3 sequences; only one count was recorded for over 7.5% of them. Just over 2% of the sample is in the top ten clones.

The investigation overall reported the following: Patch test score was positively correlated with the number of PT1 expanded TCRs, with significance at thresholds 8, 16 and 32 but not at 4. Significantly more large CDR3 similarity clusters were formed by expanded TCRs than by pre-sensitization or healthy control sets, consistent with antigen-driven responses. No change with DPC sensitization was found in the number of TCRs above 1 in 1000 frequency, and no evidence of global repertoire structure alterations was found. Repeated subsampling changed both the strength of the expansion versus patch-test correlation and the threshold at which that correlation became significant. Alopecia, a presumed autoimmune disease, was present in all patients, so the immune response of the patients might differ from that of healthy individuals.

This TCR was recovered from a woman aged 40 to 50 with alopecia areata. Some clones in this sample may be carry-over from other donors' samples. This chain joins TRBV4-1 to TRBJ2-5; TRBD2 is perhaps the D gene, given 6 matching bases. The source was whole blood, collected in connection with sensitization to the hapten diphenylcyclopropenone (DPC). The CDR3 in this case is CASSLGWGVETQYF. The nucleotides are TGCGCCAGCAGCCTGGGTTGGGGGGTGGAGACCCAGTACTTC.